This entry concerns a single T cell receptor (beta chain). This receptor's antigen is unknown. Per-base quality was not reported, and no clone a single base away is much larger than it. Library generation was performed with the immunoSEQ multiplex PCR assay. TCRdb retrieved this table from immuneACCESS and kept in-frame rearrangements only. Not all clones are present; in checked studies, unresolved V genes account for under half, and no reason is known for the remainder. This sample comprises 60,000 to 90,000 clones, about 95% of them detected only once. Of the sample, around 0.24% is held by the ten largest clones. Spanning cysteine to phenylalanine, the CDR3 consists of 16 amino acids. The only DNA kept is the CDR3, 48 bases in frame from the first base. The germline V gene encodes CDR1 SNHLY and CDR2 FYNNEI. V trim: 2 bases; J trim: 6 bases; unmatched bases: 12. This record comes from a study of technical replicates of blood from several donors (dated by TCRdb to the late 2010s).

This receptor was taken from a human donor in good health. Sequencing was carried out using T cells isolated from PBMCs. The sequence is built from TRBV2 and TRBJ2-7; 8 bases in between match TRBD1. For the CDR3, the sequence is CASSEQPLGTGGEQYF. The bases read TGTGCCAGCAGTGAACAGCCCCTTGGGACAGGAGGCGAGCAGTACTTC.